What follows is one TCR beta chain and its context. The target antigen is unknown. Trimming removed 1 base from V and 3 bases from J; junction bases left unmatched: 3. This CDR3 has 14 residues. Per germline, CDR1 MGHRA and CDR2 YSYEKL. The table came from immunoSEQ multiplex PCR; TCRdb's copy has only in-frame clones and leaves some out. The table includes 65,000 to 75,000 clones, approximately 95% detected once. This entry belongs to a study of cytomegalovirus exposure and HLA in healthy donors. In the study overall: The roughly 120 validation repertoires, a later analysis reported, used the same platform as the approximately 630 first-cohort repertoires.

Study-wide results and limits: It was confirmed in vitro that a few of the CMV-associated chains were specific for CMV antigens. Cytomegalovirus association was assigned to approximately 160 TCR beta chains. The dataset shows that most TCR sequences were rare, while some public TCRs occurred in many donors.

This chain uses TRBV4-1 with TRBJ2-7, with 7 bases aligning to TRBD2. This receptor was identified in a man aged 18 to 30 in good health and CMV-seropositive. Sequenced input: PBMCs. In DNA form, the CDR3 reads TGCGCCAGCAGCCAAGGGGACTATAACTACGAGCAGTACTTC. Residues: CASSQGDYNYEQYF.